The 13 T cell receptor beta chains listed next were all sequenced from one sample in a study of blood T cell repertoires in COVID-19. Assay: immunoSEQ multiplex PCR; the TCRdb copy retains only in-frame clones and omits some. The data contain 150,000 or so clones, approximately 86% of them seen just once; the ten biggest clones take up about 7.7%. Sequences were obtained from peripheral blood. These receptors originate from a woman aged 35 to 49 with COVID-19, enrolled during active disease.

V gene TRBV6-5 combines with J gene TRBJ1-5; the D is unclear. CDR1 MNHEY and CDR2 SVGAGI come from the germline V gene. The V end was cut by 4 bases, the J end by 0 bases, with 10 bases between. CDR3 length: 15 residues. The DNA of the CDR3 is TGTGCCAGCAGTTCGGACTTCTATAGCAATCAGCCCCAGCATTTT. It yields the protein CASSSDFYSNQPQHF.

The chain uses TRBV7-2 and TRBJ2-1; D perhaps matches TRBD2 (5 bases). Germline V gene data show CDR1 as SGHTA and CDR2 as FQGNSA. Trimming pared 1 base from V and 7 bases from J, leaving 11 bases between. The CDR3 length is 14 residues. In DNA, the CDR3 is TGTGCCAGCAGCTTAGATAGGGAGCTTAATGAGCAGTTCTTC. It codes for CASSLDRELNEQFF.

The chain carries TRBV7-9 and TRBJ1-2; TRBD1 might be the D (5 bases). The CDR3 contains 13 residues. Germline lookup yields CDR1 SEHNR and CDR2 FQNEAQ (reference sequence). V was shortened by 10 bases and J by 0 bases, with 12 bases between the two germline ends. The CDR3 spells CATPDISNYGYTF. The DNA for the CDR3 is TGTGCCACCCCGGACATTTCTAACTATGGCTACACCTTC.

The chain links TRBV11-2 to TRBJ2-5; the match to TRBD2 covers 13 bases. The germline V gene has CDR1 SGHAT and CDR2 FQNNGV. J lost 5 bases, V lost 5 bases, and 5 bases had no gene match. This CDR3 has 15 residues. The CDR3 spells CASSVGLAGTETQYF. For the CDR3, the DNA is TGTGCCAGCAGCGTGGGACTAGCGGGAACTGAGACCCAGTACTTC.

The chain couples TRBV6-5 to TRBJ2-5; 9 nucleotides line up with TRBD2. The CDR3 runs to 14 residues. J was trimmed by 5 bases and V by 5 bases; bases with no gene match: 6. Per germline, CDR1 MNHEY and CDR2 SVGAGI. The CDR3 sequence is CASSRSGGRETQYF. In DNA, the CDR3 is TGTGCCAGCAGTAGGAGCGGGGGGCGGGAGACCCAGTACTTC.

The V call is TRBV27, the J call TRBJ1-6, with TRBD1 matching over 7 bases. This CDR3 spans 16 amino acids. V lost 7 bases and J lost 0; bases outside the gene matches: 6. CDR1 MNHEY and CDR2 SMNVEV come from the germline V gene (reference sequence). CDR3 sequence reads: CASTLQGSSYNSPLHF. CDR3 bases: TGTGCCAGCACCCTACAGGGGAGCTCCTATAATTCACCCCTCCACTTT.

The chain carries TRBV2 and TRBJ1-1; D remains unclear. The CDR3 consists of 13 residues. The ends were cut back, 7 bases at V and 5 bases at J, with 14 bases in the middle. Germline V gives CDR1 SNHLY, CDR2 FYNNEI. The CDR3 DNA follows: TGTGCCAGCAACCGACCGGGAGGGACTGAAGCTTTCTTT. It codes for CASNRPGGTEAFF.

The count of this clone is one. This chain uses TRBV2 with TRBJ2-3; 8 bases are a match to TRBD2. The ends lost 5 bases at V and 3 bases at J; junction bases unmatched: 7. CDR1 is SNHLY, CDR2 FYNNEI, per germline. The CDR3 contains 15 residues. The CDR3 nucleotides are TGTGCCAGCAGTCGCATCGGGGGGGGAACAGATACGCAGTATTTT. Its protein product is CASSRIGGGTDTQYF.

The V gene is TRBV6-5, the J gene TRBJ2-5; 8 bases fit TRBD1. Per germline, CDR1 MNHEY and CDR2 SVGAGI. This CDR3 spans 14 amino acids. The V gene end was trimmed by 8 bases and the J gene end by 2 bases; junction bases not matched to a gene: 7. CDR3 in amino acids: CASGRQGWQETQYF. The DNA of the CDR3 is TGTGCCAGCGGGAGACAGGGGTGGCAAGAGACCCAGTACTTC.

This chain uses TRBV11-2 with TRBJ2-5; D gene unclear. The CDR3 sequence is 11 residues long. V was trimmed by 7 bases and J by 7 bases, leaving 10 bases between them. Per germline, CDR1 SGHAT and CDR2 FQNNGV. The CDR3 loop reads CASNYLGTQYF. DNA for the CDR3: TGTGCCAGCAACTATCTCGGGACCCAGTACTTC. Full variable domain (remainder filled in from reference TRBV11-2 and TRBJ2-5): EAGVAQSPRYKIIEKRQSVAFWCNPISGHATLYWYQQILGQGPKLLIQFQNNGVVDDSQLPKDRFSAERLKGVDSTLKIQPAKLEDSAVYLCASNYLGTQYFGPGTRLLVL.

The chain has TRBV10-3 and TRBJ1-2; possibly TRBD1 for D (6 bases). The CDR3 is 13 amino acids. From germline, CDR1 is ENHRY and CDR2 SYGVKD. Trimming pared 9 bases from V and 6 bases from J, leaving 17 bases between. CDR3 protein: CAITNRAKNGYTF. The CDR3, as DNA: TGTGCCATAACAAACAGGGCCAAGAATGGCTACACCTTC.

J is TRBJ1-1 and V is TRBV5-4; perhaps TRBD1 as D (6 bases). From germline, CDR1 is SGHNT and CDR2 YYREEE (reference sequence). V lost 4 bases, J lost 3 bases, and 10 bases lay in between. This CDR3 spans 13 amino acids. Here the CDR3 reads CASSAAGDTEAFF. In nucleotides, the CDR3 is TGTGCCAGCAGCGCAGCAGGGGACACTGAAGCTTTCTTT.

With regard to this clone: The same CDR3 also results from other DNA sequences found in this sample. The V call is TRBV6-5, the J call TRBJ1-1, with TRBD1 matching over 8 bases. After removal of 2 bases from V and 5 bases from J, the junction contained 7 bases not matched to a gene. There are 15 residues in the CDR3. Germline V lookup: CDR1 MNHEY, CDR2 SVGAGI. The CDR3 nucleotides read TGTGCCAGCAGTTACGCCACAGGGGGACGTACTGAAGCTTTCTTT. Encoded protein: CASSYATGGRTEAFF.